The source of this T cell receptor (beta chain) is a study of cytotoxic CD8 clonotypes in ibrutinib-treated CLL. Background on the study: Response sampling took place at median 12 months of treatment, range 6 to 36.

Clones were sequenced by immunoSEQ multiplex PCR, and TCRdb holds only the in-frame ones, with some missing. The top ten clones hold less than 30% of a sample with about 140,000 clones, 70% to 85% of them seen once. With regard to this clone: Its antigen is still unknown.

Regarding the study as a whole: Once treatment began, public clonotypes, which were uncommon, contracted or stayed stable. Sampling times (in sustained-remission versus progressing patients) were not the same. Pretreatment clonality was elevated relative to age-matched healthy donors and paralleled circulating CD8+ T-cell counts.

The CDR3 consists of 14 residues. The V gene lost 6 bases and the J gene lost 5 bases, with 14 bases spanning the gap. Germline V CDR1 and CDR2: MDHEN, SYDVKM. The TCR was taken from a human donor with chronic lymphocytic leukemia. Here the sequenced sample was PBMCs, taken after 12 months of ibrutinib treatment. The chain is built from TRBV28 and TRBJ1-5; tentative D call: TRBD1 (5 bases). CDR3 residues: CASRGDTGDQPQHF. CDR3 nucleotides: TGTGCCAGCAGGGGGGATACCGGCGATCAGCCCCAGCATTTT.